One sample yielded the 31 T cell receptor beta chains listed below, sequenced in a study of T cell clonality in common variable immunodeficiency. Measured with immunoSEQ multiplex PCR; TCRdb has only the in-frame clones, and not every one. The record shows roughly 42,000 clones for this sample, with no singletons present. Material for sequencing was peripheral blood mononuclear cells. Receptors originate from a person aged 18-69 years in good health.

About this clone itself: The missing CDR3 end, 3 residues past where the read stops, is filled in from the germline J gene. The chain employs TRBV10-2 and TRBJ1-2, with 9 bases matching TRBD1. After removal of 8 bases from V and 4 bases from J, the junction contained 8 bases not matched to a gene. This CDR3 has 14 amino acids. CDR1 is WSHSY and CDR2 is SAAADI in the germline V gene. CDR3: CASVTGGASYGYTF. The CDR3 DNA, read in part, is TGCGCCAGCGTCACAGGGGGCGCAAGCTATGGC.

In its sample, this clone was seen many times. Read coverage stops 3 residues before the CDR3 terminus; the germline J gene supplies the remainder. The chain has TRBV6-1 and TRBJ1-5; D is unresolved. Deletions cut 4 bases from V and 0 bases from J, with 7 bases between. Germline V lookup: CDR1 MNHNS, CDR2 SASEGT. This CDR3 region has 14 residues. CDR3 residues: CASSVVDSNQPQHF. CDR3 bases read: TGTGCCAGCAGTGTCGTAGATAGCAATCAGCCC.

This clone was observed at least ten times. The read terminates 3 residues ahead of where the CDR3 ends, so the germline J gene completes it. The gene calls are TRBV20-1 and TRBJ1-1; possibly TRBD1 for D (5 bases). The CDR3 covers 14 residues. From germline, CDR1 is DFQATT and CDR2 SNEGSKA (reference sequence). V shed 0 bases and J shed 4 bases, with 12 bases lying between them. The sequenced CDR3 bases are TGCAGTGCTAGAGATCCTAAGGGGCGCACTGAA. Translation gives CSARDPKGRTE. The whole CDR3 reads CSARDPKGRTEAFF.

This clone was observed at least ten times. The CDR3 goes on 3 residues after the read ends, and that part is filled in from the germline J gene. V gene TRBV18 combines with J gene TRBJ1-6; 8 nucleotides agree with TRBD1. The CDR3 contains 13 residues. V lost 3 bases and J lost 10; bases outside the gene matches: 2. CDR1 and CDR2 (germline): KGHSH, LQKENI. The CDR3 reads CASSPDRESPLHF. The CDR3 DNA, read in part, is TGTGCCAGCTCACCGGACAGGGAATCACCC. Full variable domain (remainder filled in from reference TRBV18 and TRBJ1-6): NAGVMQNPRHLVRRRGQEARLRCSPMKGHSHVYWYRQLPEEGLKFMVYLQKENIIDESGMPKERFSAEFPKEGPSILRIQQVVRGDSAAYFCASSPDRESPLHFGNGTRLTVT.

Many counts were recorded for this clone. Read data end 3 residues before the CDR3 end; the end is taken from the germline J gene. This chain uses TRBV30 with TRBJ1-6; the match to TRBD1 covers 7 bases. The CDR3 is 15 amino acids. Trimming took 3 bases from V and 11 from J; bases not matched to a gene: 13. CDR1 is GTSNPN and CDR2 is SVGIG in the germline V gene (reference sequence). Partial CDR3 DNA: TGTGCCTGGAGGGGTCCTCAGGGGGTAAAAGCACCC. The encoded protein is CAWRGPQGVKAP. In full, the CDR3 reads CAWRGPQGVKAPLHF.

About this clone itself: The read terminates 3 residues ahead of where the CDR3 ends, so the germline J gene completes it. The chain uses TRBV30 and TRBJ2-4; D is possibly TRBD2 (5 bases). CDR1 GTSNPN and CDR2 SVGIG come from the germline V gene (reference sequence). This CDR3 region has 10 residues. The CDR3: CAGLGYGQYF. The CDR3 bases that were read are TGTGCTGGACTGGGATATGGT.

Many counts were recorded for this clone. The sequenced fragment ends 3 residues before the CDR3 boundary, so the rest is inferred from the germline J gene. V is TRBV11-3 and J is TRBJ2-5; D unclear. Trimming pared 5 bases from V and 5 bases from J, leaving 18 bases between. Germline V CDR1 and CDR2: SGHNT, YENEEA. The CDR3 consists of 15 residues. The CDR3: CASSRKHLPVETQYF. CDR3 DNA, as far as it was read: TGTGCCAGCAGCCGAAAGCACCTCCCCGTGGAGACC.

This clone has ten or more counts. The read finishes 3 residues shy of the CDR3 end, and the germline J gene is used to complete it. This chain connects TRBV6-2 or TRBV6-3 to TRBJ1-1; D uncertain. Trimming took off 7 bases at V and 0 bases at J, with 15 bases between the two ends. CDR3 length equals 15 residues. The germline gives CDR1 MNHEY, CDR2 SVGEGT. CDR3 sequence reads: CASNQAGNLNTEAFF. CDR3 DNA, as far as it was read: TGTGCCAGCAATCAGGCGGGCAATTTGAACACTGAA.

This clone was found many times. The sequenced CDR3 bases are TGTGCCACCAGCAGAGGGGGACTAGCGGGCGCAGATACG. Translation: CATSRGGLAGADT. The whole CDR3 sequence reads CATSRGGLAGADTQYF. This chain joins TRBV15 and TRBJ2-3, with TRBD2 identical over 12 bases. The sequence runs out 3 residues before the end of the CDR3; the remainder is reconstructed from the germline J gene. V was clipped by 1 base and J by 4 bases; unmatched bases: 3. CDR3 size: 16 residues. In germline, CDR1 is LNHNV, CDR2 YYDKDF (reference sequence). The variable domain in full, with the rest retrieved from reference TRBV15 and TRBJ2-3, is DAMVIQNPRYQVTQFGKPVTLSCSQTLNHNVMYWYQQKSSQAPKLLFHYYDKDFNNEADTPDNFQSRRPNTSFCFLDIRSPGLGDTAMYLCATSRGGLAGADTQYFGPGTRLTVL.

This clone was seen at least ten times. The read ends 3 residues shy of where the CDR3 ends; the end is completed using the germline J gene. This sequence joins TRBV7-7 and TRBJ1-1; 10 bases line up with TRBD1. The CDR3 consists of 13 residues. J lost 5 bases, V lost 4 bases, and 1 base had no gene match. Germline V gene lookup returns CDR1 SSHAT and CDR2 FNYEAQ (reference sequence). The CDR3 DNA, read in part, is TGTGCCAGCAGCTCGGGACAGGGGACTGAA. Translating gives CASSSGQGTE. The whole CDR3 region reads CASSSGQGTEAFF. The variable domain in full, completed from reference TRBV7-7 and TRBJ1-1, reads GAGVSQSPRYKVTKRGQDVTLRCDPISSHATLYWYQQALGQGPEFLTYFNYEAQPDKSGLPSDRFSAERPEGSISTLTIQRTEQRDSAMYRCASSSGQGTEAFFGQGTRLTVV.

At least ten counts were recorded for this clone. Sequencing ends 3 residues short of the CDR3 end; the germline J gene provides the rest. V gene TRBV19 combines with J gene TRBJ2-1, with 11 bases identical to TRBD2. Germline V gene sequence: CDR1 LNHDA, CDR2 SQIVND (reference sequence). This CDR3 is built from 18 residues. Trimming removed 7 bases from V and 7 bases from J; junction bases left unmatched: 18. The CDR3 reads CASTPDPPLAGVRNEQFF. The covered CDR3 bases are TGTGCCAGTACCCCAGACCCCCCACTAGCGGGAGTGAGGAATGAG.

This clone showed up many times. The CDR3: CASSEYSNNEKLFF. CDR3 DNA, as far as it was read: TGTGCCAGCAGTGAATACTCGAATAATGAAAAA. The rearrangement uses TRBV6-1 and TRBJ1-4; no definite D call. The CDR3 extends 3 residues past the end of the read, so its final part is completed from the germline J gene. Germline CDR1 is MNHNS and CDR2 is SASEGT. V lost 2 bases, J lost 4 bases, and 8 bases lay in between. The CDR3 loop spans 14 amino acids.

This clone was counted at least ten times. The read is 3 residues too short to cover the CDR3 end, so that end is filled in from the germline J gene. V is TRBV5-1 and J is TRBJ1-1, with a weak D call TRBD1 (5 bases). V lost 4 bases, J lost 1 base, and 14 bases lay in between. The CDR3 sequence is 15 residues long. Germline lookup yields CDR1 SGHRS and CDR2 YFSETQ. This chain's CDR3 is CASSPGGGTNTEAFF. The sequenced CDR3 bases are TGCGCCAGCAGCCCCGGGGGGGGAACGAACACTGAA.

This clone was seen repeatedly, ten times or more. The read ends 3 residues early relative to the CDR3; the germline J gene fills the gap. This chain joins TRBV10-3 and TRBJ2-2; 9 bases align to TRBD2. With V trimmed by 0 bases and J by 9 bases, 11 bases remained unmatched. Germline V gene data show CDR1 as ENHRY and CDR2 as SYGVKD. The CDR3 is 17 amino acids. The part of the CDR3 DNA that was read is TGTGCCATCAGTGAGTCGGCGGGGGGGGCCGGACACCGGGAG. It translates to CAISESAGGAGHRE. The whole CDR3 sequence is CAISESAGGAGHRELFF.

This clone was observed at least ten times. The read terminates 3 residues before the CDR3 end, so the remaining end is supplied by the germline J gene. The sample carries other DNA sequences with the same CDR3. The chain is built from TRBV18 and TRBJ2-5, with a weak D call TRBD2 (5 bases). V lost 2 bases and J lost 5, with 12 bases in between. Germline values: CDR1 KGHSH, CDR2 LQKENI. The CDR3 consists of 14 residues. CDR3 bases read: TGTGCCAGCTCACCAAACCGGCCGGGGGAGACC. Translating gives CASSPNRPGET. The CDR3, in full, reads CASSPNRPGETQYF.

The part of the CDR3 DNA that was read is TGTGCCAGCAGCTTAGCGCCACGGACTGAA. Translation gives CASSLAPRTE. The full CDR3 protein is CASSLAPRTEAFF. V gene TRBV7-9 combines with J gene TRBJ1-1; no reliable D call. The sequenced fragment ends 3 residues before the CDR3 boundary, so the rest is inferred from the germline J gene. This CDR3 spans 13 amino acids. V shed 0 bases and J shed 5 bases, with 7 bases lying between them. Germline CDR1 and CDR2: SEHNR and FQNEAQ (reference sequence).

This clone was recorded at least ten times. Read data end 3 residues before the CDR3 end; the end is taken from the germline J gene. The chain recombines TRBV7-2 with TRBJ2-3, with 9 bases fitting TRBD2. Per the germline V gene, CDR1 is SGHTA and CDR2 is FQGNSA. After removal of 1 base from V and 4 bases from J, the junction contained 3 bases not matched to a gene. This CDR3 is built from 15 residues. The CDR3 bases that were read are TGTGCCAGCAGCTTAGTGGCGGGGGGGTCAGATACG. This translates into CASSLVAGGSDT. The CDR3, in full, reads CASSLVAGGSDTQYF.

This clone was recorded at least ten times. The CDR3 end is not reached by the read, which stops 3 residues before it; the germline J gene fills it in. The chain combines TRBV7-2 with TRBJ2-7, with D perhaps TRBD2 (5 bases). Germline V CDR1 and CDR2: SGHTA, FQGNSA. This CDR3 region has 13 residues. Trimming took off 5 bases at V and 2 bases at J, with 10 bases between the two ends. The CDR3: CASSPLAPYEQYF. CDR3 DNA (partial): TGTGCCAGCAGCCCGCTAGCTCCCTACGAG. The full variable domain, rest sourced from reference TRBV7-2 and TRBJ2-7, is GAGVSQSPSNKVTEKGKDVELRCDPISGHTALYWYRQSLGQGLEFLIYFQGNSAPDKSGLPSDRFSAERTGGSVSTLTIQRTQQEDSAVYLCASSPLAPYEQYFGPGTRLTVT.

This clone came up a few times. Sequencing ends 3 residues short of the CDR3 end; the germline J gene provides the rest. V gene TRBV6-4 combines with J gene TRBJ1-2, with 8 bases matching TRBD1. The CDR3 length is 16 residues. The germline gives CDR1 MRHNA, CDR2 SNTAGT. The part of the CDR3 DNA that was read is TGTGCCAGCAGTGACGGATTAGCAGGGGGCGCAGATACC. This encodes CASSDGLAGGADT. The whole CDR3 sequence is CASSDGLAGGADTYTF.

This clone was observed a few times. The read ends 3 residues shy of where the CDR3 ends; the end is completed using the germline J gene. This chain links TRBV5-1 with TRBJ2-2, with a weak D call TRBD2 (5 bases). In germline, CDR1 is SGHRS, CDR2 YFSETQ. CDR3 length: 16 residues. CDR3 in amino acids: CASSYGESSYNSPLFF. The covered CDR3 bases are TGCGCCAGCAGCTACGGGGAGAGCTCCTATAATTCACCG.

This clone was picked up many times. The CDR3 is cut off 3 residues early in the read; its end comes from the germline J gene. The rearrangement joins TRBV30 to TRBJ2-1; TRBD2 matches 11 bases. From germline, CDR1 is GTSNPN and CDR2 SVGIG (reference sequence). The V gene end was trimmed by 1 base and the J gene end by 8 bases; junction bases not matched to a gene: 7. There are 15 residues in the CDR3. The covered CDR3 bases are TGTGCCTGGAGTGCCACTAGCGGGAGAATGTATGAG. Amino acid sequence: CAWSATSGRMYE. The complete CDR3 protein is CAWSATSGRMYEQFF. The full variable domain, rest sourced from reference TRBV30 and TRBJ2-1, is SQTIHQWPATLVQPVGSPLSLECTVEGTSNPNLYWYRQAAGRGLQLLFYSVGIGQISSEVPQNLSASRPQDRQFILSSKKLLLSDSGFYLCAWSATSGRMYEQFFGPGTRLTVL.

This clone was observed many times. The CDR3 extends 3 residues past the end of the read, so its final part is completed from the germline J gene. This chain uses TRBV4-2 with TRBJ2-7; TRBD1 agrees at 11 bases. The CDR3 runs 14 residues. V shed 3 bases and J 4 bases; nucleotides not matched to a gene: 2. CDR1 LGHNA and CDR2 YNFKEQ come from the germline V gene. The CDR3 bases that were read are TGTGCCAGCAGCCAGGACAGGGGGCAGTACGAG. This encodes CASSQDRGQYE. From start to end, the CDR3 is CASSQDRGQYEQYF.

CDR3 protein: CAWSRAHGAFF. Partial CDR3 DNA: TGTGCCTGGAGCAGGGCCCATGGA. The chain employs TRBV30 and TRBJ1-1; possibly TRBD1 for D (5 bases). The read finishes 3 residues shy of the CDR3 end, and the germline J gene is used to complete it. The CDR3 runs to 11 residues. The germline CDR1 and CDR2 sequences are GTSNPN and SVGIG (reference sequence).

This clone was recorded many times. With the read ending 3 residues before the CDR3 end, the germline J gene is used to fill in that end. Other DNA variants within this sample encode the same CDR3. V is TRBV20-1 and J is TRBJ2-3; 8 nucleotides agree with TRBD2. The germline CDR1 and CDR2 sequences are DFQATT and SNEGSKA (reference sequence). This CDR3 region has 14 residues. Trimming at V came to 0 bases and at J to 3 bases, leaving 2 bases not matched to a gene. The CDR3 DNA, read in part, is TGCAGTGCTAGAGATCGCGGGAGGACAGATACG. Translating it yields CSARDRGRTDT. The whole CDR3 sequence is CSARDRGRTDTQYF.

Many counts were recorded for this clone. The CDR3 is cut off 3 residues early in the read; its end comes from the germline J gene. This chain connects TRBV7-2 to TRBJ1-1, with D maybe TRBD1 (5 bases). Germline-derived CDR1 and CDR2 are SGHTA and FQGNSA. Trimming took off 5 bases at V and 4 bases at J, with 11 bases between the two ends. This CDR3 has 13 residues. CDR3 bases read: TGTGCCAGCAGCCGGGGGGGAAGCACTGAA. The encoded protein is CASSRGGSTE. The full CDR3 protein reads CASSRGGSTEAFF.

This clone was observed at least ten times. The CDR3 end is not reached by the read, which stops 3 residues before it; the germline J gene fills it in. V is TRBV18 and J is TRBJ2-2, with 7 bases identical to TRBD2. CDR1 KGHSH and CDR2 LQKENI come from the germline V gene. This CDR3 is built from 16 residues. V dropped 2 bases and J dropped 3; count of bases not matched to a gene: 6. The part of the CDR3 DNA that was read is TGTGCCAGCTCACCAACTGGCGGGAGCGACACCGGGGAG. Its translation is CASSPTGGSDTGE. The entire CDR3 is CASSPTGGSDTGELFF.

Remarks on this clone: Read coverage stops 3 residues before the CDR3 terminus; the germline J gene supplies the remainder. V and J are TRBV20-1 and TRBJ2-7; 9 positions agree with TRBD2. Unmatched junction bases numbered 12, after V lost 5 bases and J lost 4 bases. This CDR3 region has 15 residues. Germline CDR1 and CDR2: DFQATT and SNEGSKA (reference sequence). CDR3 amino acids: CSAPGAAGGRYEQYF. The sequenced CDR3 bases are TGCAGTGCTCCCGGGGCTGCGGGGGGGCGGTACGAG.

The table lists this clone with many counts. The read stops 3 residues short of the end of the CDR3; the missing end is completed from the germline J gene. This rearrangement joins TRBV6-1 to TRBJ2-7, with D possibly TRBD1 on 6 matching bases. The CDR3 is 14 residues long. Per germline, CDR1 MNHNS and CDR2 SASEGT. Trimming pared 2 bases from V and 6 bases from J, leaving 14 bases between. The sequenced CDR3 bases are TGTGCCAGCAGTGAAACAGGGTTAAGAGGCGAG. Its translation: CASSETGLRGE. The complete CDR3 protein is CASSETGLRGEQYF.

This clone was detected many times. The CDR3 end falls 3 residues outside the read, so it is completed with the germline J gene. The chain employs TRBV2 and TRBJ2-5, with 8 bases lining up with TRBD1. The CDR3 totals 15 residues. Germline V gives CDR1 SNHLY, CDR2 FYNNEI. With 5 bases clipped from V and 3 bases from J, the junction kept 8 bases outside the gene matches. CDR3 bases read: TGTGCCAGCAGTAGACAGGGGTTCGGTGAAGAGACC. This encodes CASSRQGFGEET. In full, the CDR3 reads CASSRQGFGEETQYF.

This clone was seen repeatedly, ten times or more. Sequencing ends 3 residues short of the CDR3 end; the germline J gene provides the rest. This sequence joins TRBV7-3 and TRBJ2-1, with TRBD2 matching over 7 bases. The CDR3 runs to 14 residues. V shed 5 bases and J 4 bases; nucleotides not matched to a gene: 5. Germline V CDR1 and CDR2: SGHTA, FQGTGA. CDR3 DNA, as far as it was read: TGTGCCAGCAGCCCGACTAGCCTTTACAATGAG. It specifies CASSPTSLYNE. In full, the CDR3 reads CASSPTSLYNEQFF.

This clone was counted at least ten times. Read coverage stops 3 residues before the CDR3 terminus; the germline J gene supplies the remainder. The J gene is TRBJ2-7, the V gene TRBV6-2 or TRBV6-3; perhaps TRBD2 as D (5 bases). In germline, CDR1 is MNHEY, CDR2 SVGEGT. Between the trimmed V and J ends, which lost 0 bases and 3 bases, there was a span of 12 bases. The CDR3 totals 15 residues. This chain's CDR3 is CASSYSTTGIYEQYF. The CDR3 DNA, read in part, is TGTGCCAGCAGTTACTCGACTACGGGGATCTACGAG.